The sequence of this T cell receptor (beta chain) was determined in a study of T cell repertoires in cytomegalovirus infection. At the level of the study: CMV infection plus the matching HLA type was flagged by public TCR beta signatures.

Each CDR3 protein gets one entry after TCRdb re-called the reads with MiXCR. Among about 330,000 distinct CDR3 sequences listed, over 7.5% were seen once. Study observations and caveats: HLA-C-restricted CMV clonotypes gave the most frequent clonotype in two of eight donors. Carriers of CMV and the relevant HLA type were discriminated by public TCR beta frequency.

At least ten counts were recorded for this clonotype. Its antigen is unidentified. V was pared by 10 bases and J by 1 base, with 25 bases of the junction left unmatched. The CDR3 has 22 amino acids. Germline assignment: CDR1 LNHDA and CDR2 SQIVND (reference sequence). The TCR was taken from a human donor in good health (CMV status not recorded). Some clones in this sample may be carry-over from other donors' samples. The chain combines TRBV19 with TRBJ2-1; 13 bases align to TRBD2. Material for sequencing was PBMCs. The CDR3, as DNA: TGTGCCACCTCAAGCGGACAGGGGGCGAAGACTAGCGGGAGGAGGTCCTACAATGAGCAGTTCTTC. This translates into CATSSGQGAKTSGRRSYNEQFF.